The 21 T cell receptor beta chains below were found in one sample sequenced in a study of blood T cell repertoires in COVID-19. Repertoires were generated with immunoSEQ multiplex PCR, while TCRdb's copy carries only in-frame clones and drops some. The repertoire has approximately 41,000 clones, around nine tenths of them found once; the top ten carry approximately 1.5%. Sequences were obtained from peripheral blood. The receptors derive from a woman between 40 and 50 years old with acute or convalescent COVID-19.

CDR3 region: CASSLEDRVRALSYNEQFF. In DNA, the CDR3 is TGTGCCAGCAGCTTAGAGGACAGGGTGAGGGCCCTCTCCTACAATGAGCAGTTCTTC. This sequence joins TRBV7-9 and TRBJ2-1; 8 bases are shared with TRBD1. The CDR3 loop spans 19 amino acids. Trimming removed 1 base from V and 0 bases from J; junction bases left unmatched: 11. Germline V lookup: CDR1 SEHNR, CDR2 FQNEAQ (reference sequence).

The chain uses TRBV9 and TRBJ2-1, with D perhaps matching TRBD1 (5 bases). Germline V CDR1 and CDR2: SGDLS, YYNGEE. The length of the CDR3 is 12 residues. Trimming cost V 4 bases and J 9 bases, with 11 bases left between them. CDR3 amino acids: CASSPRQSEQFF. DNA of the CDR3: TGTGCCAGCAGCCCCCGACAGTCTGAGCAGTTCTTC.

This chain joins TRBV4-1 and TRBJ1-1, with 7 bases matching TRBD1. V dropped 6 bases and J dropped 8; count of bases not matched to a gene: 6. There are 12 residues in the CDR3. CDR1 and CDR2 (germline): MGHRA, YSYEKL. CDR3 nucleotide sequence: TGCGCCAGCAGGCCCGTAGGGGGCGAAGCTTTCTTT. This translates into CASRPVGGEAFF.

The J gene is TRBJ1-1, the V gene TRBV4-1; 9 bases are shared with TRBD1. V was clipped by 2 bases and J by 1 base; unmatched bases: 5. Germline-derived CDR1 and CDR2 are MGHRA and YSYEKL. The CDR3 covers 16 residues. The DNA of the CDR3 is TGCGCCAGCAGCCAATCCTCGGACAGGGGGAACACTGAAGCTTTCTTT. Protein sequence: CASSQSSDRGNTEAFF.

The gene calls are TRBV2 and TRBJ2-2, with D tentatively TRBD1 (6 bases). Trimming took 4 bases from V and 5 from J, leaving 14 bases between them. Germline V CDR1 and CDR2: SNHLY, FYNNEI. The CDR3 covers 15 residues. CDR3 nucleotides: TGTGCCAGCAGTGGAGGACAGTTTGGGACCGGGGAGCTGTTTTTT. Translation gives CASSGGQFGTGELFF.

The chain uses TRBV7-3 and TRBJ2-1; D unresolved. Trimming removed 5 bases at V and 0 bases at J, with 11 bases between. The CDR3 is made up of 15 amino acids. Germline CDR1 SGHTA, CDR2 FQGTGA. In nucleotides, the CDR3 is TGTGCCAGCAGCACTCATACGAGCTCCTACAATGAGCAGTTCTTC. Translating gives CASSTHTSSYNEQFF.

The chain joins TRBV30 to TRBJ2-3, with D tentatively TRBD1 (6 bases). In germline, CDR1 is GTSNPN, CDR2 SVGIG (reference sequence). CDR3 length: 14 residues. V lost 0 bases and J lost 4, with 11 bases in between. CDR3 sequence (DNA): TGTGCCTGGAGTGTCCCTGAGGGGGCAGATACGCAGTATTTT. Translating it yields CAWSVPEGADTQYF. The variable domain in full, completed from reference TRBV30 and TRBJ2-3, reads SQTIHQWPATLVQPVGSPLSLECTVEGTSNPNLYWYRQAAGRGLQLLFYSVGIGQISSEVPQNLSASRPQDRQFILSSKKLLLSDSGFYLCAWSVPEGADTQYFGPGTRLTVL.

The chain uses TRBV6-5 and TRBJ2-7; 11 positions match TRBD2. CDR1 is MNHEY, CDR2 SVGAGI, per germline. The CDR3 has 14 amino acids. V was pared by 8 bases and J by 0 bases, with 3 bases of the junction left unmatched. The CDR3 DNA reads as TGTGCCAGCCAGACTAGCGGGGACTCCTACGAGCAGTACTTC. Its translation is CASQTSGDSYEQYF.

There are a few counts of this clone. This chain connects TRBV28 to TRBJ2-1, with 12 positions matching TRBD1. CDR1 is MDHEN and CDR2 is SYDVKM in the germline V gene. J lost 6 bases, V lost 2 bases, and 5 bases had no gene match. The CDR3 loop spans 16 amino acids. The CDR3 region has the DNA TGTGCCAGCAGTTTACCCGGGACAGGGGGCCTCAATGAGCAGTTCTTC. It codes for CASSLPGTGGLNEQFF.

The genes are TRBV30 and TRBJ2-7; D ambiguous. Germline V CDR1 and CDR2: GTSNPN, SVGIG (reference sequence). V gave up 0 bases and J gave up 4 bases, with 7 bases separating them. The length of the CDR3 is 12 residues. As DNA, the CDR3 is TGTGCCTGGAGTGTAACAGAGTACGAGCAGTACTTC. It encodes CAWSVTEYEQYF.

This rearrangement joins TRBV6-1 to TRBJ1-4; weak D call: TRBD1 (6 bases). The CDR3 spans 15 residues. Germline CDR1 is MNHNS and CDR2 is SASEGT. Deletions cut 5 bases from V and 7 bases from J, with 17 bases between. The DNA of the CDR3 is TGTGCCAGCAGTAAACCAGGGCGAGGGGGTGAAAAACTGTTTTTT. Translating gives CASSKPGRGGEKLFF.

V is TRBV9 and J is TRBJ1-3; tentatively, D is TRBD1 (5 bases). The V end was cut by 4 bases, the J end by 0 bases, with 8 bases between. The CDR3 has 14 residues. CDR1 and CDR2 (germline): SGDLS, YYNGEE. The DNA for the CDR3 is TGTGCCAGCAGCACGGACAACTCTGGAAACACCATATATTTT. Its translation: CASSTDNSGNTIYF.

In its sample, this clone was seen once. The rearrangement uses TRBV9 and TRBJ2-1, with 14 bases matching TRBD2. The CDR3 is made up of 13 amino acids. Germline trimming cut 3 bases from V and 12 bases from J; bases unmatched to any gene: 2. CDR1 SGDLS and CDR2 YYNGEE come from the germline V gene. The CDR3 loop reads CASSGLAGGRQFF. The CDR3 DNA sequence: TGTGCCAGCAGCGGACTAGCGGGGGGGCGGCAGTTCTTC.

This clone was counted a few times. The chain recombines TRBV11-2 with TRBJ2-1; no firm D call. This CDR3 is 13 amino acids long. Germline lookup yields CDR1 SGHAT and CDR2 FQNNGV. Trimming shortened V by 3 bases and J by 6 bases, and 9 bases separated the two germline ends. CDR3 loop: CASSFRLVNEQFF. Here the CDR3 DNA reads TGTGCCAGCAGCTTCCGGCTAGTCAATGAGCAGTTCTTC.

CDR3 nucleotide sequence: TGTGCCACCAGTGATTTACAGGACAGGGGCAGTCAGCCCCAGCATTTT. Translating it yields CATSDLQDRGSQPQHF. This chain joins TRBV24-1 and TRBJ1-5, with 9 bases lining up with TRBD1. Germline V lookup: CDR1 KGHDR, CDR2 SFDVKD. V dropped 1 base and J dropped 6; count of bases not matched to a gene: 6. The CDR3 is made up of 16 amino acids.

This clone appeared a single time. The chain recombines TRBV12-5 with TRBJ1-3; weak D call: TRBD1 (5 bases). V lost 6 bases to trimming and J lost 5 bases, with 8 bases between them. The CDR3 is made up of 12 amino acids. Germline-derived CDR1 and CDR2 are LGHNT and FRNRAP. CDR3 sequence reads: CASGLDRNTIYF. The CDR3, as DNA: TGTGCTAGTGGCCTGGACAGAAACACCATATATTTT. Combining the CDR3 with reference TRBV12-5 and TRBJ1-3 gives the whole variable domain DARVTQTPRHKVTEMGQEVTMRCQPILGHNTVFWYRQTMMQGLELLAYFRNRAPLDDSGMPKDRFSAEMPDATLATLKIQPSEPRDSAVYFCASGLDRNTIYFGEGSWLTVV.

This chain uses TRBV9 with TRBJ1-5, with 11 positions matching TRBD1. From germline, CDR1 is SGDLS and CDR2 YYNGEE. CDR3 length: 18 residues. The trim removed 0 bases at V and 4 bases at J, leaving 9 bases unmatched. The CDR3 loop is CASSVASPGQGGNQPQHF. The CDR3 DNA reads as TGTGCCAGCAGCGTAGCCTCCCCGGGACAGGGGGGAAATCAGCCCCAGCATTTT.

The genes are TRBV6-4 and TRBJ1-6; the match to TRBD1 covers 7 bases. Germline assignment: CDR1 MRHNA and CDR2 SNTAGT. V lost 8 bases and J lost 4; bases outside the gene matches: 2. This CDR3 comprises 13 residues. CDR3 protein: CASLTGYNSPLHF. The CDR3 nucleotides are TGTGCCAGCCTGACAGGGTATAATTCACCCCTCCACTTT.

The chain is built from TRBV10-1 and TRBJ1-5; 10 bases align to TRBD1. Germline-derived CDR1 and CDR2 are WNHNN and SYGVQD (reference sequence). V dropped 7 bases and J dropped 0; count of bases not matched to a gene: 6. The CDR3 runs to 16 residues. Written as DNA, the CDR3 is TGCGCCAGCAAGGGACAGGGGAAATATAGCAATCAGCCCCAGCATTTT. Its translation: CASKGQGKYSNQPQHF.

This clone appeared once. The J gene is TRBJ2-2, the V gene TRBV11-3; a weak D match, TRBD1 (6 bases). This CDR3 comprises 13 residues. CDR1 is SGHNT and CDR2 is YENEEA in the germline V gene. V lost 5 bases and J 5 bases, leaving 9 bases between the germline ends. The CDR3: CASSTQGTGELFF. CDR3 coding DNA: TGTGCCAGCAGCACACAGGGAACCGGGGAGCTGTTTTTT.

This chain links TRBV28 with TRBJ1-1; D gene uncertain. Germline CDR1 reads MDHEN; CDR2 reads SYDVKM. The CDR3 has 13 residues. V shed 7 bases and J shed 3 bases, with 12 bases lying between them. The CDR3 loop reads CASTQGGYTEAFF. CDR3 sequence (DNA): TGTGCCAGCACTCAAGGAGGGTACACTGAAGCTTTCTTT.